Listed here are 10 T cell receptor beta chains from one sample, sequenced in a study of blood T cell repertoires in COVID-19 (TCRdb year 2020). Library prep was done by the immunoSEQ multiplex PCR assay. What TCRdb holds here is the immuneACCESS table cut down to in-frame rearrangements. Part of the clones is not present; checked against another copy, under half of the missing clones reflect an unresolved V gene, and the others are unexplained. The sample table contains tens of thousands of clones; only one count was recorded for over 80% of them. The ten largest clones take up less than 20% of the sample. The sample was peripheral blood. These receptors all come from a human donor in a cohort sampled during active COVID-19.

This clone came up once. The V gene is TRBV7-2, the J gene TRBJ1-5; 8 bases line up with TRBD1. Trimming cost V 5 bases and J 1 base; bases outside gene matches: 4. CDR1 and CDR2 (germline): SGHTA, FQGNSA. The CDR3 is 15 amino acids. CDR3 sequence: CASSPDRGSNQPQHF. The CDR3 bases are TGTGCCAGCAGCCCTGACAGGGGAAGCAATCAGCCCCAGCATTTT.

CDR3 region: CASRGGQGATEAFF. For the CDR3, the DNA is TGTGCCAGCAGGGGGGGACAGGGGGCCACTGAAGCTTTCTTT. The chain carries TRBV6-5 and TRBJ1-1; 12 nucleotides agree with TRBD1. V dropped 6 bases and J dropped 4; count of bases not matched to a gene: 3. The germline gives CDR1 MNHEY, CDR2 SVGAGI. This CDR3 spans 14 amino acids.

The rearrangement links TRBV7-6 to TRBJ2-7; TRBD2 matches at 7 bases. Germline assignment: CDR1 SGHVS and CDR2 FNYEAQ. Trimming at V came to 5 bases and at J to 1 base, leaving 2 bases not matched to a gene. The CDR3 spans 13 residues. CDR3 DNA: TGTGCCAGCAGCCGGGGGGAGTCCTACGAGCAGTACTTC. It encodes CASSRGESYEQYF.

The chain has TRBV7-3 and TRBJ2-3; 13 nucleotides agree with TRBD2. CDR1 and CDR2 (germline): SGHTA, FQGTGA. The CDR3 is 19 residues long. The trim removed 5 bases at V and 0 bases at J, leaving 11 bases unmatched. This chain's CDR3 is CASSGGRGTSGESTDTQYF. In nucleotides, the CDR3 is TGTGCCAGCAGCGGAGGTCGCGGGACTAGCGGGGAGAGCACAGATACGCAGTATTTT.

This chain links TRBV9 with TRBJ2-2; D is perhaps TRBD1 (6 bases). V lost 0 bases and J lost 6, with 12 bases in between. The germline V gene encodes CDR1 SGDLS and CDR2 YYNGEE. This CDR3 has 15 residues. The CDR3 is CASSVAGRGPGELFF. CDR3 nucleotides: TGTGCCAGCAGCGTAGCGGGCAGGGGACCCGGGGAGCTGTTTTTT.

The chain links TRBV30 to TRBJ1-4, with D uncertain. Per the germline V gene, CDR1 is GTSNPN and CDR2 is SVGIG (reference sequence). CDR3 length: 15 residues. With 2 bases removed from V and 2 bases from J, the gap between germline ends came to 12 bases. CDR3 DNA sequence: TGTGCCTGGAGTACCCAGACTTTTACTAATGAAAAACTGTTTTTT. This codes for CAWSTQTFTNEKLFF.

J is TRBJ1-6 and V is TRBV7-3, with D unclear. The germline CDR1 and CDR2 sequences are SGHTA and FQGTGA. V lost 4 bases to trimming and J lost 10 bases, with 17 bases between them. The CDR3 covers 15 residues. CDR3 coding DNA: TGTGCCAGCAGCTCTTCCGGGTCCGCTAGGTCACCCCTCCACTTT. Translation gives CASSSSGSARSPLHF.

The chain carries TRBV10-2 and TRBJ1-1; no reliable D call. This CDR3 has 14 amino acids. Trimming stripped 0 bases from V and 1 base from J, with 6 bases between. CDR1 and CDR2 (germline): WSHSY, SAAADI. The CDR3 coding sequence is TGCGCCAGCAGTGAGTCTGGAGAGAACACTGAAGCTTTCTTT. Protein: CASSESGENTEAFF.

The V and J genes are TRBV12-3 or TRBV12-4 and TRBJ1-1; the match to TRBD1 covers 8 bases. This CDR3 has 13 residues. Germline trimming cut 4 bases from V and 4 bases from J; bases unmatched to any gene: 2. This chain's CDR3 is CASSYRGVTEAFF. Written as DNA, the CDR3 is TGTGCCAGCAGTTACAGGGGGGTCACTGAAGCTTTCTTT.

The rearrangement uses TRBV7-9 and TRBJ1-2, with TRBD1 as a possible D gene (6 bases). Between the trimmed V and J ends, which lost 0 bases and 8 bases, there was a span of 13 bases. From germline, CDR1 is SEHNR and CDR2 FQNEAQ (reference sequence). The CDR3 length is 14 residues. The CDR3 is CASSLAGQGNGYTF. The CDR3 DNA sequence: TGTGCCAGCAGCTTAGCCGGGCAGGGGAACGGCTACACCTTC.